Sequencing of this T cell receptor beta chain was carried out in a study of response to subunit inactivated influenza vaccine. This CDR3 is 15 amino acids long. V lost 3 bases to trimming and J lost 0 bases, with 13 bases between them. In germline, CDR1 is SGHRS, CDR2 YFSETQ. MiXCR, applied by TCRdb to the RT-PCR reads, yields one record per CDR3 protein. The sample holds fewer than 350,000 distinct CDR3 sequences; 21% are singletons and the top ten take about 10%. The sequencing used PBMCs from blood, collected about 20 months after vaccination. The clonotype originates from a man between 50 and 70 years old who received an inactivated influenza vaccine. The chain couples TRBV5-1 to TRBJ2-7; D might be TRBD1 or TRBD2, each matching 5 bases. For the CDR3, the DNA is TGCGCCAGCAGCTCCGGGACGGCAAGCTCCTACGAGCAGTACTTC. Its translation is CASSSGTASSYEQYF.